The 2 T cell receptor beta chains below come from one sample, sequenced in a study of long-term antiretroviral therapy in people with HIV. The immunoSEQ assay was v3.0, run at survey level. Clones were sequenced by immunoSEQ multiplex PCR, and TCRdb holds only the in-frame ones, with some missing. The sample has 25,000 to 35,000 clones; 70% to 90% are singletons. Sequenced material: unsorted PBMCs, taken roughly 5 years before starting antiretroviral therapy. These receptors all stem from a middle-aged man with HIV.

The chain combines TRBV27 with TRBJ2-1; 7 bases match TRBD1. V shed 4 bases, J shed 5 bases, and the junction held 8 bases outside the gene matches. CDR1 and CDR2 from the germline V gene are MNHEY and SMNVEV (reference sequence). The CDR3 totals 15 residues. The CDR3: CASSWDRFSNNEQFF. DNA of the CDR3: TGTGCCAGCAGTTGGGACAGATTTTCTAACAATGAGCAGTTCTTC.

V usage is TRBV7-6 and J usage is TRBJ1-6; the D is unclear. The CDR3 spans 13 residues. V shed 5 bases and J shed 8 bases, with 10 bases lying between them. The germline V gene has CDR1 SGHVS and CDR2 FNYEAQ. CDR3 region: CASSLKVDSPLHF. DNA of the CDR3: TGTGCCAGCAGCCTCAAGGTTGATTCACCCCTCCACTTT.